The 27 T cell receptor beta chains below were found in one sample sequenced in a study of blood T cell repertoires in COVID-19 (dated by TCRdb to about 2020). Libraries were constructed by the immunoSEQ multiplex PCR assay. Drawn from immuneACCESS, this table holds only the in-frame rearrangements with V and J called that TCRdb kept. Clones are partly lost; checked studies trace under half to an unresolved V gene and leave the rest unexplained. For this sample there are 160,000 or so clones; around nine tenths appear just once. The top ten hold roughly a sixth of the sample. Sequenced sample: peripheral blood. Receptors originate from a man aged 55 to 70 with active or convalescent COVID-19.

The genes are TRBV7-8 and TRBJ1-2; possible D gene TRBD1, 6 bases. Between the trimmed V and J ends, which lost 5 bases and 4 bases, there was a span of 11 bases. The CDR3 runs to 13 residues. Germline-derived CDR1 and CDR2 are SGHVS and FQNEAQ. The DNA for the CDR3 is TGTGCCAGCAGCACCGGACAGCCCTATGGCTACACCTTC. Protein: CASSTGQPYGYTF.

The rearrangement links TRBV5-5 to TRBJ1-2; unclear D gene. The length of the CDR3 is 13 residues. Trimming shortened V by 3 bases and J by 2 bases, and 8 bases separated the two germline ends. CDR1 and CDR2 (germline): SGHKS, YYEKEE (reference sequence). The CDR3, as DNA: TGTGCCAGCAGCTCTGACAACAACTATGGCTACACCTTC. The encoded protein is CASSSDNNYGYTF.

This clone appeared a single time. The CDR3 DNA is TGTGCCAGTAGTTCGCGGGACAGGGCGACATCCTACGAGCAGTACTTC. As protein: CASSSRDRATSYEQYF. The V and J genes are TRBV19 and TRBJ2-7; 9 bases align to TRBD1. The V segment lost 5 bases and the J segment 1 base; nucleotides outside the gene matches: 9. There are 16 residues in the CDR3. CDR1 is LNHDA and CDR2 is SQIVND in the germline V gene (reference sequence).

This sequence joins TRBV12-5 and TRBJ1-2, with 7 positions matching TRBD1. CDR1 and CDR2 (germline): LGHNT, FRNRAP. V lost 2 bases to trimming and J lost 5 bases; unmatched junction nucleotides: 5. The CDR3 extends over 14 amino acids. The CDR3 loop is CASGLRGQGYGYTF. In DNA, the CDR3 is TGTGCTAGTGGTTTGAGGGGGCAGGGGTATGGCTACACCTTC.

The chain recombines TRBV19 with TRBJ1-2; 8 bases line up with TRBD1. The V segment lost 3 bases and the J segment 3 bases; nucleotides outside the gene matches: 12. CDR3 length equals 17 residues. Germline V gene data show CDR1 as LNHDA and CDR2 as SQIVND (reference sequence). Here the CDR3 reads CASSIRQGAVRYYGYTF. Here the CDR3 DNA reads TGTGCCAGTAGTATTCGTCAGGGGGCCGTACGATACTATGGCTACACCTTC.

The rearrangement uses TRBV3-1 (or the pseudogene TRBV3-2) and TRBJ1-5; tentatively, D is TRBD1 (5 bases). V gave up 0 bases and J gave up 6 bases, with 12 bases separating them. Germline CDR1 and CDR2: LGHDT and YNNKEL (reference sequence). This CDR3 has 15 residues. The CDR3 loop is CASSQDLGGGQPQHF. The CDR3 bases are TGTGCCAGCAGCCAAGATCTGGGGGGAGGTCAGCCCCAGCATTTT.

This clone was observed a single time. The chain employs TRBV28 and TRBJ1-3; D gene ambiguous. The ends were cut back, 2 bases at V and 2 bases at J, with 10 bases in the middle. In germline, CDR1 is MDHEN, CDR2 SYDVKM. There are 15 residues in the CDR3. The CDR3 DNA sequence: TGTGCCAGCAGTTTACCGGGGTACGCTGGAAACACCATATATTTT. Its protein is CASSLPGYAGNTIYF.

The chain has TRBV5-1 and TRBJ1-1, with 8 bases that match TRBD1. With 2 bases clipped from V and 7 bases from J, the junction kept 25 bases outside the gene matches. Germline V CDR1 and CDR2: SGHRS, YFSETQ. CDR3 length equals 20 residues. The chain's CDR3 is CASSFNQKTGASGGKFEAFF. The DNA of the CDR3 is TGCGCCAGCAGCTTTAATCAGAAGACAGGGGCGTCAGGGGGAAAATTTGAAGCTTTCTTT.

The chain is built from TRBV6-5 and TRBJ1-1; TRBD1 matches 7 bases. The ends lost 0 bases at V and 7 bases at J; junction bases unmatched: 2. This CDR3 is built from 13 residues. CDR1 and CDR2 from the germline V gene are MNHEY and SVGAGI. The CDR3 DNA is TGTGCCAGCAGTTACTCGAACAGGGGTGAAGCTTTCTTT. Protein: CASSYSNRGEAFF.

CDR3 amino acids: CASSHKRQGGGGTDTQYF. Here the CDR3 DNA reads TGCGCCAGCAGCCATAAGAGGCAGGGTGGCGGCGGCACAGATACGCAGTATTTT. The chain couples TRBV5-1 to TRBJ2-3, with a weak D call TRBD1 (5 bases). The length of the CDR3 is 18 residues. CDR1 is SGHRS, CDR2 YFSETQ, per germline. The V end was cut by 4 bases, the J end by 1 base, with 22 bases between. Full variable domain (missing parts from reference TRBV5-1 and TRBJ2-3): KAGVTQTPRYLIKTRGQQVTLSCSPISGHRSVSWYQQTPGQGLQFLFEYFSETQRNKGNFPGRFSGRQFSNSRSEMNVSTLELGDSALYLCASSHKRQGGGGTDTQYFGPGTRLTVL.

This chain connects TRBV5-1 to TRBJ2-7; tentative D call: TRBD2 (6 bases). The CDR3 spans 15 residues. CDR1 is SGHRS, CDR2 YFSETQ, per germline. With 1 base removed from V and 2 bases from J, the gap between germline ends came to 13 bases. This CDR3 reads CASSLLGGSTYEQYF. CDR3 DNA: TGCGCCAGCAGCTTGTTGGGGGGTTCCACCTACGAGCAGTACTTC.

This chain joins TRBV25-1 and TRBJ2-5; a weak D match, TRBD2 (5 bases). Germline-derived CDR1 and CDR2 are MGHDK and SYGVNS. The CDR3 has 18 residues. The V end was cut by 3 bases, the J end by 5 bases, with 25 bases between. The CDR3 bases are TGTGCCAGCAGTGACCTTACTAGTCTCCGGGCAGTCGCGGAGACCCAGTACTTC. Translation: CASSDLTSLRAVAETQYF.

The chain has TRBV6-4 and TRBJ2-1; tentatively, D is TRBD2 (6 bases). V shed 3 bases and J shed 3 bases, with 9 bases lying between them. This CDR3 has 14 amino acids. Germline V gives CDR1 MRHNA, CDR2 SNTAGT. CDR3 sequence (DNA): TGTGCCAGCAGTGAGTCGGAGGGCTACAATGAGCAGTTCTTC. Its protein product is CASSESEGYNEQFF.

This chain connects TRBV6-5 to TRBJ2-7, with 11 positions matching TRBD1. Germline CDR1 is MNHEY and CDR2 is SVGAGI. The CDR3 length is 15 residues. V dropped 1 base and J dropped 4; count of bases not matched to a gene: 3. The CDR3 loop reads CASSYYGTGGYEQYF. CDR3 bases: TGTGCCAGCAGTTACTATGGGACAGGGGGTTACGAGCAGTACTTC.

J is TRBJ2-7 and V is TRBV5-1; 12 bases are a match to TRBD2. Germline-derived CDR1 and CDR2 are SGHRS and YFSETQ. The CDR3 has 13 residues. Trimming removed 5 bases from V and 7 bases from J; junction bases left unmatched: 4. In DNA, the CDR3 is TGCGCCAGCAGGACTAGCGGGAGTAATGAGCAGTACTTC. Translation: CASRTSGSNEQYF.

The CDR3 reads CASSLGSPLNTEAFF. CDR3 nucleotides: TGTGCCAGCAGCTTGGGGAGTCCCTTGAACACTGAAGCTTTCTTT. V usage is TRBV5-4 and J usage is TRBJ1-1, with no clear D. Per germline, CDR1 SGHNT and CDR2 YYREEE (reference sequence). The CDR3 sequence is 15 residues long. Trimming took 0 bases from V and 0 from J, leaving 9 bases between them. The full variable domain, in which reference TRBV5-4 and TRBJ1-1 provide the parts outside the CDR3, is ETGVTQSPTHLIKTRGQQVTLRCSSQSGHNTVSWYQQALGQGPQFIFQYYREEENGRGNFPPRFSGLQFPNYSSELNVNALELDDSALYLCASSLGSPLNTEAFFGQGTRLTVV.

The chain has TRBV9 and TRBJ1-3, with unresolved D. The CDR3 extends over 16 amino acids. The V gene's germline CDR1 is SGDLS and CDR2 YYNGEE. Trimming removed 3 bases from V and 0 bases from J, with 13 bases in between. The CDR3 protein is CASSGESANSGNTIYF. CDR3 nucleotides: TGTGCCAGCAGCGGAGAGTCAGCGAACTCTGGAAACACCATATATTTT.

The chain carries TRBV7-9 and TRBJ1-2, with a weak D call TRBD1 (6 bases). Germline CDR1 SEHNR, CDR2 FQNEAQ (reference sequence). This CDR3 contains 14 residues. Trimming removed 2 bases from V and 7 bases from J, with 14 bases in between. This CDR3 reads CASSLRDMWGGYTF. The CDR3 DNA reads as TGTGCCAGCAGCTTACGGGACATGTGGGGTGGCTACACCTTC.

CDR3: CASSLAWGLNYGYTF. CDR3 nucleotide sequence: TGTGCCAGCAGCTTGGCCTGGGGGCTTAACTATGGCTACACCTTC. The chain joins TRBV5-4 to TRBJ1-2; TRBD1 is a possible D gene (6 bases). The CDR3 extends over 15 amino acids. With 0 bases removed from V and 1 base from J, the gap between germline ends came to 10 bases. CDR1 is SGHNT, CDR2 YYREEE, per germline (reference sequence).

This sequence joins TRBV10-3 and TRBJ1-4; 12 positions agree with TRBD1. CDR3 length equals 16 residues. CDR1 ENHRY and CDR2 SYGVKD come from the germline V gene. The V and J ends lost 6 bases and 3 bases, in that order; junction bases with no gene match: 5. The CDR3 is CAISPGQGAANEKLFF. DNA for the CDR3: TGTGCCATCAGCCCGGGACAGGGGGCCGCTAATGAAAAACTGTTTTTT.

The chain carries TRBV18 and TRBJ2-7, with D perhaps TRBD1 (5 bases). CDR1 is KGHSH, CDR2 LQKENI, per germline. Trimming took 2 bases from V and 1 from J, leaving 9 bases between them. The CDR3 sequence is 14 residues long. The CDR3 here is CASSPSTDSYEQYF. The CDR3 nucleotides are TGTGCCAGCTCACCATCGACAGATTCCTACGAGCAGTACTTC.

The chain is built from TRBV9 and TRBJ2-3; 7 bases match TRBD1. The CDR3 is 18 amino acids. V lost 0 bases and J lost 0; bases outside the gene matches: 10. The germline CDR1 and CDR2 sequences are SGDLS and YYNGEE. The CDR3 sequence: CASSVVGQNLYSTDTQYF. CDR3 in DNA: TGTGCCAGCAGCGTAGTGGGACAGAACCTTTATAGCACAGATACGCAGTATTTT.

The chain is built from TRBV19 and TRBJ1-6; maybe TRBD1 (5 bases). Germline V gene data show CDR1 as LNHDA and CDR2 as SQIVND (reference sequence). Trimming cost V 3 bases and J 0 bases, with 9 bases left between them. The CDR3 has 16 residues. CDR3 in amino acids: CASSIRQTSYNSPLHF. In DNA form, the CDR3 reads TGTGCCAGTAGTATCCGACAGACCTCCTATAATTCACCCCTCCACTTT.

This clone was picked up one time. This chain joins TRBV4-1 and TRBJ2-7, with 9 positions matching TRBD1. Germline CDR1 MGHRA, CDR2 YSYEKL. J gave up 4 bases and V 1 base, and 8 bases lay outside the gene matches. The CDR3 consists of 16 residues. CDR3 protein: CASSQGVGDRDYEQYF. The CDR3 coding sequence is TGCGCCAGCAGCCAAGGTGTGGGGGACAGGGATTACGAGCAGTACTTC.

This clone was recorded once. The gene calls are TRBV19 and TRBJ1-2; the match to TRBD1 covers 7 bases. CDR1 LNHDA and CDR2 SQIVND come from the germline V gene (reference sequence). With 4 bases clipped from V and 4 bases from J, the junction kept 9 bases outside the gene matches. The CDR3 has 15 residues. The CDR3 reads CASSTQDRKIYGYTF. The CDR3, as DNA: TGTGCCAGTAGTACACAGGACAGGAAAATCTATGGCTACACCTTC.

The CDR3 sequence: CASSLGQGYAYEQYF. The CDR3 DNA reads as TGCGCCAGCAGCTTGGGACAGGGGTACGCCTACGAGCAGTACTTC. The rearrangement uses TRBV5-1 and TRBJ2-7, with 8 positions matching TRBD1. J gave up 2 bases and V 0 bases, and 4 bases lay outside the gene matches. CDR1 and CDR2 from the germline V gene are SGHRS and YFSETQ. CDR3 length: 15 residues.

V usage is TRBV5-1 and J usage is TRBJ1-1, with 12 bases identical to TRBD1. Germline-derived CDR1 and CDR2 are SGHRS and YFSETQ. The J segment lost 11 bases and the V segment lost 4 bases, leaving 12 bases of the junction unmatched. The CDR3 loop spans 15 amino acids. CDR3 in amino acids: CASSRDRGRGGRAFF. CDR3 in DNA: TGCGCCAGCAGCAGGGACAGGGGGCGCGGGGGGCGCGCTTTCTTT.